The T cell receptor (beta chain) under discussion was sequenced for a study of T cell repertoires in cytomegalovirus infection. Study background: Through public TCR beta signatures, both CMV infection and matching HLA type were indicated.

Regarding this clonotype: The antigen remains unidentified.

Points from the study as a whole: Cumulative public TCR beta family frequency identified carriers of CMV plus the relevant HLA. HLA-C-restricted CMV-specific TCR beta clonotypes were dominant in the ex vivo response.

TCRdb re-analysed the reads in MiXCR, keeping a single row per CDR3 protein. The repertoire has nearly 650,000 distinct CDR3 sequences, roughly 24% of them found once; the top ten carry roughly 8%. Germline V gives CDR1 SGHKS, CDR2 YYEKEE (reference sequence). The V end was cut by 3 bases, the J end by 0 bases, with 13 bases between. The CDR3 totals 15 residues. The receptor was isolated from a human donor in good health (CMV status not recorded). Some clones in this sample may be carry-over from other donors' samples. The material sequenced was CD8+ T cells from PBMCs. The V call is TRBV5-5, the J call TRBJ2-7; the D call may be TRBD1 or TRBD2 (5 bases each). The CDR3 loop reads CASSSGPGSSYEQYV. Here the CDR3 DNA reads TGTGCCAGCAGCTCGGGGCCAGGGAGCTCCTACGAGCAGTACGTC.